This TCR beta chain was identified during a study of T-cell reconstitution after alpha-beta-depleted transplantation in children. A library of TCRbeta sequences, prepared with unique molecular identifiers, was generated. TCRdb fed the PCR reads into MiXCR, producing one record per CDR3 protein. This table holds roughly 590,000 distinct CDR3 sequences, 16% found once. Sequencing was performed on PBMCs from the stem cell graft donor, taken from the stem cell graft. The receptor was derived from a human donor who donated a stem cell graft to a child with acute myeloid leukemia.

CDR3 bases: TGTGCCAGCAGCCCCAAAGAACGCTCTGGTCTCTACAATGAGCAGTTCTTC. Translated, it gives CASSPKERSGLYNEQFF. The chain carries TRBV9 and TRBJ2-1; D uncertain. V lost 4 bases and J 3 bases, leaving 20 bases between the germline ends. The CDR3 extends over 17 amino acids. In germline, CDR1 is SGDLS, CDR2 YYNGEE. The full variable domain, rest sourced from reference TRBV9 and TRBJ2-1, is DSGVTQTPKHLITATGQRVTLRCSPRSGDLSVYWYQQSLDQGLQFLIQYYNGEERAKGNILERFSAQQFPDLHSELNLSSLELGDSALYFCASSPKERSGLYNEQFFGPGTRLTVL.